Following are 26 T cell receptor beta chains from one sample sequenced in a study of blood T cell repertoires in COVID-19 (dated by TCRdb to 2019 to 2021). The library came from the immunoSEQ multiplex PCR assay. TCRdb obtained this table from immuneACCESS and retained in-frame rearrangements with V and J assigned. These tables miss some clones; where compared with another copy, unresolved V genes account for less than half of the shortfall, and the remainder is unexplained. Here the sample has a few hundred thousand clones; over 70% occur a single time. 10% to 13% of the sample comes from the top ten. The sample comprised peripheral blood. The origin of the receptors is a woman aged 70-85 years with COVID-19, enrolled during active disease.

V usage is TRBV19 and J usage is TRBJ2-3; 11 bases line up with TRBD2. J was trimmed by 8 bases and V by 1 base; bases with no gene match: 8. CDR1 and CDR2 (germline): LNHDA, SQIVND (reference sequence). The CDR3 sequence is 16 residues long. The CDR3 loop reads CASSIAPTSGKGTQYF. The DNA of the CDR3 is TGTGCCAGTAGTATAGCCCCGACTAGCGGGAAAGGTACGCAGTATTTT.

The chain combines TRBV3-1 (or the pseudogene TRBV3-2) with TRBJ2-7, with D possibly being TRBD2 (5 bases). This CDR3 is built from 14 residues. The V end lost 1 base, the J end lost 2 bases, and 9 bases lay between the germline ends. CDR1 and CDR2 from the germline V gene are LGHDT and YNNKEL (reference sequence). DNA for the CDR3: TGTGCCAGCAGCCAAGCTTACGGGACCTACGAGCAGTACTTC. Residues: CASSQAYGTYEQYF.

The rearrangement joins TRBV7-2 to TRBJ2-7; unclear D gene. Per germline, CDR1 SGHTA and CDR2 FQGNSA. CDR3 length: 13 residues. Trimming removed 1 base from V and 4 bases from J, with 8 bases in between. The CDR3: CASSLGRGYEQYF. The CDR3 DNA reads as TGTGCCAGCAGCTTAGGACGCGGTTACGAGCAGTACTTC.

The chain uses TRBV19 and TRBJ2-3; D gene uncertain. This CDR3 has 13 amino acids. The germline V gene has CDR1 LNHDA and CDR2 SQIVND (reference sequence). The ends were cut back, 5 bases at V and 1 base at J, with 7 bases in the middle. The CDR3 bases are TGTGCCAGTAGTCCGGGTGGCACAGATACGCAGTATTTT. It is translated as CASSPGGTDTQYF.

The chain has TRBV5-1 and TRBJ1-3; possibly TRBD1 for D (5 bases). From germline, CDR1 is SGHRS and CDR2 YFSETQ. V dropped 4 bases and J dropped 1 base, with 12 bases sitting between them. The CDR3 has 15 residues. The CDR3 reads CASSPVGGSGNTIYF. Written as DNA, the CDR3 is TGCGCCAGCAGCCCGGTCGGGGGATCTGGAAACACCATATATTTT.

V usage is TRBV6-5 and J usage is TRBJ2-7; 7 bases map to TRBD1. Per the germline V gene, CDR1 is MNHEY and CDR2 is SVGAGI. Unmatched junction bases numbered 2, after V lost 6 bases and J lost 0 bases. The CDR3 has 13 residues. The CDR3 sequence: CASSRQGSYEQYF. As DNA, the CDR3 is TGTGCCAGCAGCCGACAGGGCTCCTACGAGCAGTACTTC.

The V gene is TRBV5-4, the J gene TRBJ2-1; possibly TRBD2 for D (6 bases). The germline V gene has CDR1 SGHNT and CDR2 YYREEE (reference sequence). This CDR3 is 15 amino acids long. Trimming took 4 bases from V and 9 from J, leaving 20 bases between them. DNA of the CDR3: TGTGCCAGCAGCCCGTTCGGGGAGGTGACGGGTGAGCAGTTCTTC. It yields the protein CASSPFGEVTGEQFF.

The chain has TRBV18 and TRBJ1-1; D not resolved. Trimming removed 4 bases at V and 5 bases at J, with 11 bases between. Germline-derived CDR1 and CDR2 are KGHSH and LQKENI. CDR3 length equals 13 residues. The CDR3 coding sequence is TGTGCCAGCTCACGGGGAGAGGGTACTGAAGCTTTCTTT. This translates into CASSRGEGTEAFF. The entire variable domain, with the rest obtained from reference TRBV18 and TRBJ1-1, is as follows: NAGVMQNPRHLVRRRGQEARLRCSPMKGHSHVYWYRQLPEEGLKFMVYLQKENIIDESGMPKERFSAEFPKEGPSILRIQQVVRGDSAAYFCASSRGEGTEAFFGQGTRLTVV.

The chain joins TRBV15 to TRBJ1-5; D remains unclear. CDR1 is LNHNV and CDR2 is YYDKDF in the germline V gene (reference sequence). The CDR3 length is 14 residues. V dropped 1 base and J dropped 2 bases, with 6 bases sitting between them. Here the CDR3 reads CATSRGGGNQPQHF. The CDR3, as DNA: TGTGCCACCAGCAGAGGGGGAGGCAATCAGCCCCAGCATTTT.

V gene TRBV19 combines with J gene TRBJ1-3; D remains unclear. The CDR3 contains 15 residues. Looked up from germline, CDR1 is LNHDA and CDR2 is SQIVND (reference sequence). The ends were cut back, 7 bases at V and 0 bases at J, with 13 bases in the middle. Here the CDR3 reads CASTTVTLSGNTIYF. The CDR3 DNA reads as TGTGCCAGTACAACGGTTACCCTCTCTGGAAACACCATATATTTT. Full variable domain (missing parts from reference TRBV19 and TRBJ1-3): DGGITQSPKYLFRKEGQNVTLSCEQNLNHDAMYWYRQDPGQGLRLIYYSQIVNDFQKGDIAEGYSVSREKKESFPLTVTSAQKNPTAFYLCASTTVTLSGNTIYFGEGSWLTVV.

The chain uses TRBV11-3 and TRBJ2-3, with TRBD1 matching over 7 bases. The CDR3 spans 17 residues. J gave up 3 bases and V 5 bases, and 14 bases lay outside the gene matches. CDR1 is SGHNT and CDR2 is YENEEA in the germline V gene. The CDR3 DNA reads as TGTGCCAGCAGCCTAAATGGGCTGGGACAGCTAACAGATACGCAGTATTTT. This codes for CASSLNGLGQLTDTQYF.

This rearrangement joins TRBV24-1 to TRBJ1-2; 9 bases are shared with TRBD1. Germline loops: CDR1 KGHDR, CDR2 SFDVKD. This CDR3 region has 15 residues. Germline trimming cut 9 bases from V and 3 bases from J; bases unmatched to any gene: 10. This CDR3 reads CATSLGQGHDYGYTF. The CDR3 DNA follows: TGTGCCACCTCTCTGGGACAGGGTCACGACTATGGCTACACCTTC.

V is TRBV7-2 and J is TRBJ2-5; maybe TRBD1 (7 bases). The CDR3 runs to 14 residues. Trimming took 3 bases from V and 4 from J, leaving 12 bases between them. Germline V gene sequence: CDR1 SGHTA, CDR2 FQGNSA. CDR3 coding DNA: TGTGCCAGCAGCTTCCAGGGGGGCGGAGAGACCCAGTACTTC. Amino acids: CASSFQGGGETQYF.

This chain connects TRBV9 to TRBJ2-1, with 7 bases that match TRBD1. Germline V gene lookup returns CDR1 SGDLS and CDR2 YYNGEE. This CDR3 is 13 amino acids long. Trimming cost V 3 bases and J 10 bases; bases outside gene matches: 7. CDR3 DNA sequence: TGTGCCAGCAGCGGACAGGGTGTAGGGGAGCAGTTCTTC. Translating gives CASSGQGVGEQFF.

The CDR3 reads CASSSPGQGASYNEQFF. The CDR3 DNA sequence: TGTGCCAGCAGCAGTCCGGGACAGGGGGCTTCCTACAATGAGCAGTTCTTC. The gene calls are TRBV21-1 and TRBJ2-1; the table calls TRBD1, which could not be checked here. TRBV21-1 is given as a pseudogene. This CDR3 contains 17 residues.

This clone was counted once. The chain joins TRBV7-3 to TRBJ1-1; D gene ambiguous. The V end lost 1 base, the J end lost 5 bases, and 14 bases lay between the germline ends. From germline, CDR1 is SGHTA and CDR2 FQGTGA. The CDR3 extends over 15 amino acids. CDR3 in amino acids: CASSLIRGGRTEAFF. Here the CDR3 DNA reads TGTGCCAGCAGCTTAATCAGAGGAGGGAGGACTGAAGCTTTCTTT.

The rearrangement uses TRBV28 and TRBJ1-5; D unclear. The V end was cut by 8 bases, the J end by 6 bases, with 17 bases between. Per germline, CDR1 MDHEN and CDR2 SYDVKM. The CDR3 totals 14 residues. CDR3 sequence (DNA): TGTGCCAGCCGCACACAGCGAGGAGGTCAGCCCCAGCATTTT. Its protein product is CASRTQRGGQPQHF.

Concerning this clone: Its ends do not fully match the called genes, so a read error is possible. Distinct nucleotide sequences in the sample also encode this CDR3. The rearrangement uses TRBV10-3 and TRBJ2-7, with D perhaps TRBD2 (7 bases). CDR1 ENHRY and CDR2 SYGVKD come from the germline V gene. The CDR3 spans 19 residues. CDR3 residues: CPIWGMGGGGPRGAYEQYF. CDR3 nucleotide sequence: TGTCCCATCTGGGGTATGGGGGGGGGCGGGCCACGGGGGGCCTACGAGCAGTACTTC.

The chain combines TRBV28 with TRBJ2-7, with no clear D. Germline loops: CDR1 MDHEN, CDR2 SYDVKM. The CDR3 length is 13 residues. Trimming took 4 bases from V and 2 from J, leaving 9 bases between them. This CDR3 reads CASSSTPTYEQYF. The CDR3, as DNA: TGTGCCAGCAGTTCGACACCTACCTACGAGCAGTACTTC. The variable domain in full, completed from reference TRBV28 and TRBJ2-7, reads DVKVTQSSRYLVKRTGEKVFLECVQDMDHENMFWYRQDPGLGLRLIYFSYDVKMKEKGDIPEGYSVSREKKERFSLILESASTNQTSMYLCASSSTPTYEQYFGPGTRLTVT.

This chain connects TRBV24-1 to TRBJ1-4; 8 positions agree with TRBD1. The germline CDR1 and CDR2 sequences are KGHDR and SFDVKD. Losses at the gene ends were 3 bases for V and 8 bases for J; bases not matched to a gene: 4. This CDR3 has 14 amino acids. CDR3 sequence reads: CATSDGQGQEKLFF. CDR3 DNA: TGTGCCACCAGTGATGGACAGGGCCAGGAAAAACTGTTTTTT.

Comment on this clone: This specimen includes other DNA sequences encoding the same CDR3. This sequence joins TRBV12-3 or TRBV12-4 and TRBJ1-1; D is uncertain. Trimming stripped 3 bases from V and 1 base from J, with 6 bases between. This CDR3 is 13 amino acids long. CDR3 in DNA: TGTGCCAGCAGTTTTTCAGAGAACACTGAAGCTTTCTTT. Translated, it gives CASSFSENTEAFF.

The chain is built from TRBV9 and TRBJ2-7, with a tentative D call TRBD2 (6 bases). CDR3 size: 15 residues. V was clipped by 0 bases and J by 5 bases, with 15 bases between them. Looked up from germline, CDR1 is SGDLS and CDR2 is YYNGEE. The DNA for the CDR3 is TGTGCCAGCAGCGTAGGAGGGACGGGAGCCCACGAGCAGTACTTC. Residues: CASSVGGTGAHEQYF.

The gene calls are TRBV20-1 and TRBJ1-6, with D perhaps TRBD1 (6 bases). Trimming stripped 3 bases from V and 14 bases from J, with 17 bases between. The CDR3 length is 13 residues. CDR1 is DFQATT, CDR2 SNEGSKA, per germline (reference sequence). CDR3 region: CSASSPQGRALHF. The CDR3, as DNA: TGCAGTGCTAGTTCCCCACAGGGTCGGGCCCTCCACTTT.

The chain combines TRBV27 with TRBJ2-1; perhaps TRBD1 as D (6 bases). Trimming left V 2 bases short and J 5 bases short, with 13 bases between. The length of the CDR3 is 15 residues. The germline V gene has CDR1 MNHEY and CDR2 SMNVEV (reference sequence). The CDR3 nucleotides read TGTGCCAGCAGTTTAGACTGGACAGCTAACAATGAGCAGTTCTTC. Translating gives CASSLDWTANNEQFF.

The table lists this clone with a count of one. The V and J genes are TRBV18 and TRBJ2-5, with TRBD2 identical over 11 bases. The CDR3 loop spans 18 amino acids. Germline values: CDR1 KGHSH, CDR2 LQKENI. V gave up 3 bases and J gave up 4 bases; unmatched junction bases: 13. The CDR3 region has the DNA TGTGCCAGCTCACCTCGGGCCCCCCTAGCGGGAGGCCCAGAGACCCAGTACTTC. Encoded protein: CASSPRAPLAGGPETQYF.

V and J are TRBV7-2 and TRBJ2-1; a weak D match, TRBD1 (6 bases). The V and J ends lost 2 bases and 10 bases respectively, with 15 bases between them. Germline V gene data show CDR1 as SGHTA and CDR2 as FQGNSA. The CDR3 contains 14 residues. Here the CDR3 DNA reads TGTGCCAGCAGCTTACAGGGGCTCCTAAAAGAGCAGTTCTTC. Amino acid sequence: CASSLQGLLKEQFF.